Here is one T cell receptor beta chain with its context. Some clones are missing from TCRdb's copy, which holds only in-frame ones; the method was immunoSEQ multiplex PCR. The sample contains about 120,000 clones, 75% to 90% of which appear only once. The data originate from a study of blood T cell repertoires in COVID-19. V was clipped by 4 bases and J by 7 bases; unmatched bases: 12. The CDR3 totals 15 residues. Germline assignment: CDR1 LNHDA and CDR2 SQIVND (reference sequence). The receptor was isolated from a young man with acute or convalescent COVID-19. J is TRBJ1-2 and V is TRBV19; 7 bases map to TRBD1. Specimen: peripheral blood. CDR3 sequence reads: CASSTFGTEISGYTF. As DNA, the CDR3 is TGTGCCAGTAGTACCTTCGGGACAGAGATATCTGGCTACACCTTC.